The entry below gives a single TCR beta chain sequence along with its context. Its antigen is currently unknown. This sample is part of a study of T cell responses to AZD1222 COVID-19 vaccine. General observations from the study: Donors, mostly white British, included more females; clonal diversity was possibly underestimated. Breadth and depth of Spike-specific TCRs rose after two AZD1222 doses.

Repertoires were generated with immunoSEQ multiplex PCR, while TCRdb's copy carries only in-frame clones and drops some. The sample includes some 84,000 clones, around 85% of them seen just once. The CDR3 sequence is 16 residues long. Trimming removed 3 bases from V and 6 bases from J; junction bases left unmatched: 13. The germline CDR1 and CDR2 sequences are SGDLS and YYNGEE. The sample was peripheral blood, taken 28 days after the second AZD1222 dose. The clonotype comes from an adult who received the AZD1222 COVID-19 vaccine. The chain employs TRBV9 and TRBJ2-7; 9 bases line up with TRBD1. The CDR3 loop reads CASSERQGQGLGEQYF. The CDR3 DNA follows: TGTGCCAGCAGCGAGAGACAGGGACAGGGTTTGGGCGAGCAGTACTTC.